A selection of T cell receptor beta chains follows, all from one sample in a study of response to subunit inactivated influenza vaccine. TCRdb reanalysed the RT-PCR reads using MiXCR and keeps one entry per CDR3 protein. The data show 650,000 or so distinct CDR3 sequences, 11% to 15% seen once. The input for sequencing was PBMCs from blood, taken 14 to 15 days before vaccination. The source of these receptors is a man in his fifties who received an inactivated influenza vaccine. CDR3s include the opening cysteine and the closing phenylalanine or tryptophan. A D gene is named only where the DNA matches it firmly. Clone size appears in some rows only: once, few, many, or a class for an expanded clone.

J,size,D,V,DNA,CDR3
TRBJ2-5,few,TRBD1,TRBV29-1,TGCAGCGTACAATCCGGGACAGGAGGATGGACCCAGTACTTC,CSVQSGTGGWTQYF
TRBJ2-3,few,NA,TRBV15,TGTGCCACCAGCAGATATACAGATACGCAGTATTTT,CATSRYTDTQYF
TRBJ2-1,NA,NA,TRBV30,TGTGCCTGGAGTGACAATCTGGACAATGAGCAGTTCTTC,CAWSDNLDNEQFF
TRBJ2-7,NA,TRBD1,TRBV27,TGTGCCAGCAGTCCCCAGGGACAGGTTTCCTACGAGCAGTACTTC,CASSPQGQVSYEQYF
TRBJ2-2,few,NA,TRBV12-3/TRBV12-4,TGTGCCAGCAGTTGGGACGGGAACACCGGGGAGCTGTTTTTT,CASSWDGNTGELFF
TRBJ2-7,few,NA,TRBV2,TGTGCCAGCAACGACCGCCCCAGCTCCTACGAGCAGTACTTC,CASNDRPSSYEQYF
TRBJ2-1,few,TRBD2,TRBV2,TGTGCCAGCAGTCGACCGGGACTAGCCCTTTACAATGAGCAGTTCTTC,CASSRPGLALYNEQFF
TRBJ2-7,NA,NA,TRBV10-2,TGCGCCACCAAACAGGGTGTCCACGAGCAGTACTTC,CATKQGVHEQYF
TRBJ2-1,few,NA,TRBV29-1,TGCAGCGTTGTAGAGTTTCAATGGCTGGGGACGCGCAATGAGCAGTTCTTC,CSVVEFQWLGTRNEQFF
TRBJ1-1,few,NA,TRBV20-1,TGCAGTGCTAGTGCCGGCGGAGGTAACACTGAAGCTTTCTTT,CSASAGGGNTEAFF
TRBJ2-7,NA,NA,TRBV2,TGTGCCAGCAGTCCCCGGACGGCCTCCTACGAGCAGTACTTC,CASSPRTASYEQYF
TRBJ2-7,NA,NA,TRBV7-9,TGTGCCAGCAGCCCAACTTGGGGGCCCGCTCGGGACGAGCAGTACTTC,CASSPTWGPARDEQYF
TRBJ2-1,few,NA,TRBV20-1,TGCAGTGCTCTACGTTGGGGGAACCATGCCTACAATGAGCAGTTCTTC,CSALRWGNHAYNEQFF
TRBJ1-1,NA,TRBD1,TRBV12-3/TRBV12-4,TGTGCCAGCAGTGAGAGCAGGGGGACTGAAGCTTTCTTT,CASSESRGTEAFF
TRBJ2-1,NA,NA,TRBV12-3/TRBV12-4,TGTGCCAGCAGTTTAGTCTGGGAGCCCTCCAATGAGCAGTTCTTC,CASSLVWEPSNEQFF
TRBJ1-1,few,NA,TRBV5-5,TGTGCCAGCAGGTCCACCAAATACAGGGAAAACACTGAAGCTTTCTTT,CASRSTKYRENTEAFF
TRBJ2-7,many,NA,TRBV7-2,TGTGCCAGCAGCTTAGTTCAGCTCTCCTACGAGCAGTACTTC,CASSLVQLSYEQYF
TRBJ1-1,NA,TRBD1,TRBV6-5,TGTGCCAGCAGTTACGGGACAGGGTACACTGAAGCTTTCTTT,CASSYGTGYTEAFF
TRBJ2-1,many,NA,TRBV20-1,TGCAGTGCCACACCCATGTCTAGGACACAGAGAGAGCAGTTCTTC,CSATPMSRTQREQFF
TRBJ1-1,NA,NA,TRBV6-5,TGTGCCAGCAGTTACTCCTCAGGGAGTTCGGCTTTCTTT,CASSYSSGSSAFF
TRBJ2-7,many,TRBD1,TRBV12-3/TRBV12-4,TGTGCCAGCAGGCCGGGCAGGGGGTACGAGCAGTACTTC,CASRPGRGYEQYF
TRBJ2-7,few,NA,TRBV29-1,TGCAGCGTGAACACCGGGACAAGACCTTACGAGCAGTACTTC,CSVNTGTRPYEQYF
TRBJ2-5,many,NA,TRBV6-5,TGTGCCAGCAGTTATTCGGGGAGTCGGGAGACCCAGTACTTC,CASSYSGSRETQYF
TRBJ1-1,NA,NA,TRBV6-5,TGTGCCAGCAGTTCCGCCGCGGGAGGGCGAGGCACTGAAGCTTTCTTT,CASSSAAGGRGTEAFF
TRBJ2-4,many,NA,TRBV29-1,TGCAGCACACCCCCCGTGGGAGAGTTTTACAAAAACATTCAGTACTTC,CSTPPVGEFYKNIQYF
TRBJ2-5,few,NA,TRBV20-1,TGCAGTGCTAGTTCTGGGGCAAAAGGAGAGACCCAGTACTTC,CSASSGAKGETQYF
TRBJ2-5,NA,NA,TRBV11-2,TGTGCCAGCAGCGCCGACTGGGAAGAGACCCAGTACTTC,CASSADWEETQYF
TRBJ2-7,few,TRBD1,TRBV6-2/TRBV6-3,TGTGCCAGCACCTTAACTCTGGGACAGGGAACTTACGAGCAGTACTTC,CASTLTLGQGTYEQYF
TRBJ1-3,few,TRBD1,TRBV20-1,TGCAGTGCCAGACAGGGCTCCCCTGGAAACACCATATATTTT,CSARQGSPGNTIYF
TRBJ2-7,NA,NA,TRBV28,TGTGCCAGCAGAAGGGCTGTGGGGGGCGTAGGTTTTTACGAGCAGTACTTC,CASRRAVGGVGFYEQYF
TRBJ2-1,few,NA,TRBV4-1,TGCGCCAGCAGCCACGGGTGGGATGAGCAGTTCTTC,CASSHGWDEQFF
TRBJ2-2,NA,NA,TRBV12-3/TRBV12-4,TGTGCCAGCAGTTTTGCCGGAATCACCGGGGAGCTGTTTTTT,CASSFAGITGELFF
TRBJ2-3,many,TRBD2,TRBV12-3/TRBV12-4,TGTGCCAGCAGTCCGGGACTAATCGGTACGCAGTATTTT,CASSPGLIGTQYF
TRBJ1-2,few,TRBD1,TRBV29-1,TGCAGCGTTGGTGACAGGGTGTACGGCTACACCTTC,CSVGDRVYGYTF
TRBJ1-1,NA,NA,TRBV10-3,TGTGCCATCAGTGAAGCGTCGGGCCAGGGGTCAGCTTTCTTT,CAISEASGQGSAFF
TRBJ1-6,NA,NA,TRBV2,TGTGCCAGCAGTGGCCCCGGCAGCCTGGCTTCCTATAATTCACCCCTCCACTTT,CASSGPGSLASYNSPLHF
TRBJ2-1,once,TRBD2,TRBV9,TGTGCCTCCGGACCGGGGGGGGCTGAGCAGTTCTTC,CASGPGGAEQFF
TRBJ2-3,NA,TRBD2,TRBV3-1,TGTGCCAGCAGCGCAGGTGGTAGCGGGGTTGCGGATACGCAGTATTTT,CASSAGGSGVADTQYF
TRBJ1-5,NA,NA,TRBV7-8,TGTGCCAGCAGCCCCCGGAGGGATAGCAATCAGCCCCAGCATTTT,CASSPRRDSNQPQHF
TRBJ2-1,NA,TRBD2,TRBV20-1,TGCAGTGCTAGAGTAGCGGGAGGATGGAATGAGCAGCTCTTC,CSARVAGGWNEQLF
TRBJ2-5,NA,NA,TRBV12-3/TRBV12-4,TGTGCCAGCAGTTTGTTGTTACGGGGCGACGAGACCCAGTACTTC,CASSLLLRGDETQYF
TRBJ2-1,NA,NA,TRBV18,TGTGCCAGCTCACGGGATTTGGGGTACAATGAGCAGTTCTTC,CASSRDLGYNEQFF
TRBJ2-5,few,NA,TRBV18,TGTGCCAGCTCACCTAGTCCGCCCCCCTCTTCGGAGACCCAGTACTTC,CASSPSPPPSSETQYF
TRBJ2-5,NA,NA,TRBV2,TGTGCCAGCAGTGGACGAGGAGGAGAGACCCAGTACTTC,CASSGRGGETQYF
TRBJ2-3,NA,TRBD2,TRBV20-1,TGCAGTGCTAGATGGGGCTCTAGCGGGGGCACAGATACGCAGTATTTT,CSARWGSSGGTDTQYF
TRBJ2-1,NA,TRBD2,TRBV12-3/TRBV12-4,TGTGCCAGCAGTACCAATAGCGGGGGGCCCTACAATGAGCAGTTCTTC,CASSTNSGGPYNEQFF
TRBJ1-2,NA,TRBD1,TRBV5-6,TGTGCCAGCAGCTTGGGCAGGGGGTACTATGGCTACACCTTC,CASSLGRGYYGYTF
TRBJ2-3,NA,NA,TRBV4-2,TGTGCCAGCAGCCAATGGGGGAATACGCAGTATTTT,CASSQWGNTQYF
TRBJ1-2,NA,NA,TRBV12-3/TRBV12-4,TGTGCCAGCAGTCACCTTGGGGCACAGGGAGGAGACTATGGCTACACCTTC,CASSHLGAQGGDYGYTF
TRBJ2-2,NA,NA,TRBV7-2,TGTGCCAGCAGCTTGGGGACCTCGAGGCCCGGGGAGCTGTTTTTT,CASSLGTSRPGELFF
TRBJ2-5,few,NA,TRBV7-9,TGTGCCAGCAGCCGAATGGAGGCCCAGTACTTC,CASSRMEAQYF
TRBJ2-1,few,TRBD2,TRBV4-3,TGCGCCAGCAGCCGGCGAGCGGGGGAGTACAATGAGCAGTTCTTC,CASSRRAGEYNEQFF
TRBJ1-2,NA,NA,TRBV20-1,TGCAGTGTCCCCACTAAAGGACAGCTACCTAACTATGGCTACACCTTC,CSVPTKGQLPNYGYTF
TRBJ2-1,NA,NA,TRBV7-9,TGTGCCAGCAGTATGGGGCTAAACAATGAGCAGTTCTTC,CASSMGLNNEQFF
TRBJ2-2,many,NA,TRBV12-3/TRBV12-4,TGTGCCAGCATGGGGGGTTCCGGGGAGCTGTTTTTT,CASMGGSGELFF
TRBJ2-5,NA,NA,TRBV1,TGCACCAGCAGCCAGGACGGACAGGTACGAGAGACCCAGTACTTC,CTSSQDGQVRETQYF
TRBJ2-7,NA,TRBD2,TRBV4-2,TGTGCCAGCAGCCAAGGGGAGGGCGGATGGACTAGCGCTTACGAGCAGTACTTC,CASSQGEGGWTSAYEQYF
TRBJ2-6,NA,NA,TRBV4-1,TGCGCCAGCAGCCAAATACACGACTCTGGGGCCAACGTCCTGAGTTTC,CASSQIHDSGANVLSF